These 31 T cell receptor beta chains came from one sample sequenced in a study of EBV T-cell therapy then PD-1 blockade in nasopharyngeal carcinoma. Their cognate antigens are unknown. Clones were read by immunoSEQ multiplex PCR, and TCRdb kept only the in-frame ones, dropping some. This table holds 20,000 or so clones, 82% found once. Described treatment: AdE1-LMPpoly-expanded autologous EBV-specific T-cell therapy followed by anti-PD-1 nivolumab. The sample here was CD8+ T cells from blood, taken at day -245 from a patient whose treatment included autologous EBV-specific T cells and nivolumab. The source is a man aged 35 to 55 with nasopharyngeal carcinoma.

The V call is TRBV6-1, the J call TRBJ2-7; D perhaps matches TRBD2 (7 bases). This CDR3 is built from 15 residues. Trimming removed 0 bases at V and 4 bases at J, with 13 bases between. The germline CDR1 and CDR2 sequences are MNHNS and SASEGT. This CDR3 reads CASSEAGGGGYEQYF. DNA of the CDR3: TGTGCCAGCAGTGAAGCAGGCGGGGGCGGTTACGAGCAGTACTTC.

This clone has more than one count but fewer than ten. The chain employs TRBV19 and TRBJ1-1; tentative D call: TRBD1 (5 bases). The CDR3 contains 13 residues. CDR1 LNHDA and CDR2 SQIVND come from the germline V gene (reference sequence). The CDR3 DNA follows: TGTGCTTCCGCCAAGGGGAGAGTAACTGAAGCTTTCTTT. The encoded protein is CASAKGRVTEAFF.

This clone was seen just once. The CDR3 is CAWKSGGVPCEQYF. DNA of the CDR3: TGTGCCTGGAAATCCGGGGGGGTACCATGCGAGCAGTACTTC. The chain recombines TRBV30 with TRBJ2-7; 8 positions agree with TRBD2. The J segment lost 6 bases and the V segment lost 4 bases, leaving 11 bases of the junction unmatched. There are 14 residues in the CDR3. Germline CDR1 GTSNPN, CDR2 SVGIG (reference sequence).

Here the CDR3 DNA reads TGTGCCAGCAGCTCCCTCGAAGGGTGGAATGGCTACACCTTC. Translation gives CASSSLEGWNGYTF. The chain combines TRBV28 with TRBJ1-2; no clear D. Trimming took off 6 bases at V and 6 bases at J, with 17 bases between the two ends. This CDR3 region has 14 residues. Germline CDR1 reads MDHEN; CDR2 reads SYDVKM.

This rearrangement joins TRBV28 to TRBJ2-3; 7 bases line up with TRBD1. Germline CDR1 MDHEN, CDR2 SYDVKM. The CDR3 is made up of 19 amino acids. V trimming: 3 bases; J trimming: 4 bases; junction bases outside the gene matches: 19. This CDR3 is CASSFTGTATTNPADTQYF. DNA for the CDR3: TGTGCCAGCAGTTTTACCGGGACAGCTACCACCAACCCTGCAGATACGCAGTATTTT. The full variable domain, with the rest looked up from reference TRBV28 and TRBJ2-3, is DVKVTQSSRYLVKRTGEKVFLECVQDMDHENMFWYRQDPGLGLRLIYFSYDVKMKEKGDIPEGYSVSREKKERFSLILESASTNQTSMYLCASSFTGTATTNPADTQYFGPGTRLTVL.

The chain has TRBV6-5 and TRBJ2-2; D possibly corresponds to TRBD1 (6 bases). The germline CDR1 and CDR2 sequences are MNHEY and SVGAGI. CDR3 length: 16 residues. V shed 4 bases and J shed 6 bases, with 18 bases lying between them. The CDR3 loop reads CASSSTGTSTAGELFF. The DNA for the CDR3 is TGTGCCAGCAGTTCAACCGGGACATCAACGGCCGGGGAGCTGTTTTTT.

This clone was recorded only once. The CDR3: CASSQDPGGETQYF. The CDR3 DNA is TGTGCCAGCAGCCAAGATCCCGGGGGGGAGACCCAGTACTTC. The chain joins TRBV3-1 (or the pseudogene TRBV3-2) to TRBJ2-5; 7 nucleotides match TRBD2. This CDR3 contains 14 residues. Germline lookup yields CDR1 LGHDT and CDR2 YNNKEL (reference sequence). Germline trimming cut 0 bases from V and 5 bases from J; bases unmatched to any gene: 3.

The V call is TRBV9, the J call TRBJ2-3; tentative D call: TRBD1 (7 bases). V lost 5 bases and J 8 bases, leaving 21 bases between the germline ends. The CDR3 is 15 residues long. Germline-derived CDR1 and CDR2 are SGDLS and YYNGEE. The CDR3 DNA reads TGTGCCAGCAGGCCAGGGGGGTCCCTCCCGGGTACGCAGTATTTT. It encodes CASRPGGSLPGTQYF.

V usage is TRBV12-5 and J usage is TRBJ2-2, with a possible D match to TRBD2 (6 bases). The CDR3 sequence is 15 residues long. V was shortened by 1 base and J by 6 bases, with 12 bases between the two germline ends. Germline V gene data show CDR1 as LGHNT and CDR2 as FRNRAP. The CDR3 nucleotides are TGTGCTAGTGGTTTGGGTCAGGGAGGAGCCGGGGAGCTGTTTTTT. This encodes CASGLGQGGAGELFF.

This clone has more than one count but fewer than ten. DNA of the CDR3: TGCGCCAGCAGCCAAGAGAGCACAGTTGGAAACACCATATATTTT. As protein: CASSQESTVGNTIYF. This chain connects TRBV4-1 to TRBJ1-3; D is unclear. There are 15 residues in the CDR3. Germline V gene lookup returns CDR1 MGHRA and CDR2 YSYEKL. Deletions cut 0 bases from V and 3 bases from J, with 9 bases between.

In nucleotides, the CDR3 is TGTGCCAGCAGTTACGCAATAGGACCCCCGAACAATGAGCAGTTCTTC. This translates into CASSYAIGPPNNEQFF. The chain uses TRBV6-5 and TRBJ2-1; no definite D call. The V gene lost 2 bases and the J gene lost 5 bases, with 16 bases spanning the gap. The CDR3 runs to 16 residues. Per germline, CDR1 MNHEY and CDR2 SVGAGI.

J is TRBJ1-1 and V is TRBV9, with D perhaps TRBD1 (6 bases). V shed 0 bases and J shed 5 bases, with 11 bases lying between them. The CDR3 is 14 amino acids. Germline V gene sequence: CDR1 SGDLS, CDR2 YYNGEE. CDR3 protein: CASSVVGAETEAFF. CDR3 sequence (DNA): TGTGCCAGCAGCGTAGTGGGGGCAGAGACTGAAGCTTTCTTT.

Here the CDR3 reads CASSGLVGERQPQHF. The CDR3 DNA reads as TGTGCCAGCAGTGGACTGGTTGGGGAACGGCAGCCCCAGCATTTT. J is TRBJ1-5 and V is TRBV2, with D unresolved. The CDR3 covers 15 residues. The ends were cut back, 4 bases at V and 7 bases at J, with 17 bases in the middle. Germline values: CDR1 SNHLY, CDR2 FYNNEI. Variable domain in full (rest from reference TRBV2 and TRBJ1-5): EPEVTQTPSHQVTQMGQEVILRCVPISNHLYFYWYRQILGQKVEFLVSFYNNEISEKSEIFDDQFSVERPDGSNFTLKIRSTKLEDSAMYFCASSGLVGERQPQHFGDGTRLSIL.

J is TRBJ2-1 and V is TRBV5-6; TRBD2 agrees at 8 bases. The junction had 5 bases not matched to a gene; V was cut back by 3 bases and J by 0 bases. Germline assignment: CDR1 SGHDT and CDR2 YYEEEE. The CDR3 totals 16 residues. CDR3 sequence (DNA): TGTGCCAGCAGCTGGATAGCGGGACACTCCTACAATGAGCAGTTCTTC. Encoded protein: CASSWIAGHSYNEQFF.

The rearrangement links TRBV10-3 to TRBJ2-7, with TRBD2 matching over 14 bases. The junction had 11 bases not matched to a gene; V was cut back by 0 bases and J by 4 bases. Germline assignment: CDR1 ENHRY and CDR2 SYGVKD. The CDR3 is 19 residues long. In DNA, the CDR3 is TGTGCCATCAGTGAGTCCGGGACTAGCGGGGGAGCAAGCCTATACGAGCAGTACTTC. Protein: CAISESGTSGGASLYEQYF.

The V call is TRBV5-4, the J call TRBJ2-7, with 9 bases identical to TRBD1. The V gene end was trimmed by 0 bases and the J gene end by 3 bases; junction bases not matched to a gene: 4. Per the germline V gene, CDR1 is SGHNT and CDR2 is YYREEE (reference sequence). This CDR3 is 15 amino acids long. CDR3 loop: CASSLAGQGLYEQYF. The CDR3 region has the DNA TGTGCCAGCAGCTTGGCGGGACAGGGCCTCTACGAGCAGTACTTC.

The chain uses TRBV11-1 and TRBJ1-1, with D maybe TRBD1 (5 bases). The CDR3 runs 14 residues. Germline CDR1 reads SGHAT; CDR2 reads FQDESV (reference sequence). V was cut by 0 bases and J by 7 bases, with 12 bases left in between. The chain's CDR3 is CASSLAGEKIEAFF. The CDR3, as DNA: TGTGCCAGCAGCTTAGCGGGGGAGAAGATTGAAGCTTTCTTT.

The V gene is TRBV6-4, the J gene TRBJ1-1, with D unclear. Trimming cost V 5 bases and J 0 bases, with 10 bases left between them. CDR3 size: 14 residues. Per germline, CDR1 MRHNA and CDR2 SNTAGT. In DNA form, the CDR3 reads TGTGCCAGCAGTCCGCGGGCGATGAACACTGAAGCTTTCTTT. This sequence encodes CASSPRAMNTEAFF.

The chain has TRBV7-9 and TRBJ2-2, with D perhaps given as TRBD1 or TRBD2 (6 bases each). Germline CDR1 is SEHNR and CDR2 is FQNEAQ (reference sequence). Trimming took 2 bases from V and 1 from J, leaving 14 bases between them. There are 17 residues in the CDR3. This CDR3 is CASSLKGGLENTGELFF. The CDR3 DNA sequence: TGTGCCAGCAGCTTAAAAGGGGGGCTGGAGAACACCGGGGAGCTGTTTTTT.

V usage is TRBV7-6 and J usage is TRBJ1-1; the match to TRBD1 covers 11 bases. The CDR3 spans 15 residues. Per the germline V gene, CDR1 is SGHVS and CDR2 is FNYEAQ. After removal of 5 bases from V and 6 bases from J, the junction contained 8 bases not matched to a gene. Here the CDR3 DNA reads TGTGCCAGCAGCGGGGGGCCGGGACAGGGGGCTGAAGCTTTCTTT. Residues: CASSGGPGQGAEAFF.

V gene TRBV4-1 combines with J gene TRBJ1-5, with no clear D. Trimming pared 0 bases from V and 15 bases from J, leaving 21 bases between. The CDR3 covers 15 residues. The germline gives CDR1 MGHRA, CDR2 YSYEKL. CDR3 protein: CASSQDYGRPGPSHF. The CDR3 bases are TGCGCCAGCAGCCAAGATTACGGTAGACCGGGTCCCTCGCATTTT.

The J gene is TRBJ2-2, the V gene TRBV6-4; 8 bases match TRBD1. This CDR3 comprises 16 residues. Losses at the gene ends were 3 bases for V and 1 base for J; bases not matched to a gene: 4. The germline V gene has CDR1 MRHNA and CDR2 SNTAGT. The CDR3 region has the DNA TGTGCCAGCAGTGAATCTGGACAGGGGAACACCGGGGAGCTGTTTTTT. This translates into CASSESGQGNTGELFF.

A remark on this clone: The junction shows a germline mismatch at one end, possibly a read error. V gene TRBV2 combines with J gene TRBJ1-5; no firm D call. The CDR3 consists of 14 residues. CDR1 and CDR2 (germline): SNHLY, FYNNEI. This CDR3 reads CASREGYSNQPQHF. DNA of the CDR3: TGTGCCAGCAGGGAAGGTTATAGCAATCAGCCCCAGCATTTT.

The CDR3 sequence is CASSLSAGGDYGYTF. In nucleotides, the CDR3 is TGTGCCAGCAGTTTATCGGCAGGGGGTGACTATGGCTACACCTTC. The V and J genes are TRBV28 and TRBJ1-2, with 7 bases identical to TRBD1. The CDR3 is 15 amino acids. Germline-derived CDR1 and CDR2 are MDHEN and SYDVKM. The V and J ends lost 1 base and 3 bases, in that order; junction bases with no gene match: 5.

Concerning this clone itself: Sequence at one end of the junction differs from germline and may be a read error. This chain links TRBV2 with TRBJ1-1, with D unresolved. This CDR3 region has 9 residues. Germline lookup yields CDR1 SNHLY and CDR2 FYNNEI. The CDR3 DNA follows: TGTGCCAGCAGTGAAGTCCCCCTCTTT. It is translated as CASSEVPLF.

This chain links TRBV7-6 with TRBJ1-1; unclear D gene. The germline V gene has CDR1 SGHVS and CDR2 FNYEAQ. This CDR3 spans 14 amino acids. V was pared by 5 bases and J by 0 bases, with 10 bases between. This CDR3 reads CASSPVKVNTEAFF. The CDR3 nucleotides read TGTGCCAGCAGCCCGGTAAAGGTGAACACTGAAGCTTTCTTT.

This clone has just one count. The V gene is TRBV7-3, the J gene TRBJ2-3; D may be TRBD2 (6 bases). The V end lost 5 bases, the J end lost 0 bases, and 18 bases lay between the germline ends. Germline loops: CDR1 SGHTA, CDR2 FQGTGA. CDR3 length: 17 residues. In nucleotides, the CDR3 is TGTGCCAGCAGCCAATGGGCTGGCGGGGCGAGCACAGATACGCAGTATTTT. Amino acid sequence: CASSQWAGGASTDTQYF.

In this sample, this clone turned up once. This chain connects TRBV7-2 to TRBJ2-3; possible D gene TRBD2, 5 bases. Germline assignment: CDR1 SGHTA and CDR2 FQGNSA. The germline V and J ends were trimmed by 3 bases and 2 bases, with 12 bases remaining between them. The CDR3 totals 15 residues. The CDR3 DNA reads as TGTGCCAGCAGCTTGATAGGAGGACCCACAGATACGCAGTATTTT. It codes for CASSLIGGPTDTQYF.

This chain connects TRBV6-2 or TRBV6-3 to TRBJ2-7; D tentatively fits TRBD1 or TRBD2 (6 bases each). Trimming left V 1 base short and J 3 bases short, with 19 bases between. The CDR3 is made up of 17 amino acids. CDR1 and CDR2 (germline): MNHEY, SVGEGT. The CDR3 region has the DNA TGTGCCAGCAGTTACTGGACAGTAAGGGGGGAGGTCTACGAGCAGTACTTC. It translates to CASSYWTVRGEVYEQYF.

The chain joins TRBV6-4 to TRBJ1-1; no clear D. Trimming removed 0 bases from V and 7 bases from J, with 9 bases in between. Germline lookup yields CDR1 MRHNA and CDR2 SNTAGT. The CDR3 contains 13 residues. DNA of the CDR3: TGTGCCAGCAGTGACTCTCTAGAGGGTGAAGCTTTCTTT. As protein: CASSDSLEGEAFF.

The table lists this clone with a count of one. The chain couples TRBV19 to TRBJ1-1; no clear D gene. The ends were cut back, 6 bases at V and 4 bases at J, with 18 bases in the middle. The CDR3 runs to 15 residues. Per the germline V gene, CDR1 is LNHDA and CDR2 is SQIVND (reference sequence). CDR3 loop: CASRPPGWGGTEAFF. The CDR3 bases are TGTGCCAGTAGACCCCCAGGCTGGGGTGGCACTGAAGCTTTCTTT. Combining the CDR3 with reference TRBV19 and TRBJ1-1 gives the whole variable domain DGGITQSPKYLFRKEGQNVTLSCEQNLNHDAMYWYRQDPGQGLRLIYYSQIVNDFQKGDIAEGYSVSREKKESFPLTVTSAQKNPTAFYLCASRPPGWGGTEAFFGQGTRLTVV.